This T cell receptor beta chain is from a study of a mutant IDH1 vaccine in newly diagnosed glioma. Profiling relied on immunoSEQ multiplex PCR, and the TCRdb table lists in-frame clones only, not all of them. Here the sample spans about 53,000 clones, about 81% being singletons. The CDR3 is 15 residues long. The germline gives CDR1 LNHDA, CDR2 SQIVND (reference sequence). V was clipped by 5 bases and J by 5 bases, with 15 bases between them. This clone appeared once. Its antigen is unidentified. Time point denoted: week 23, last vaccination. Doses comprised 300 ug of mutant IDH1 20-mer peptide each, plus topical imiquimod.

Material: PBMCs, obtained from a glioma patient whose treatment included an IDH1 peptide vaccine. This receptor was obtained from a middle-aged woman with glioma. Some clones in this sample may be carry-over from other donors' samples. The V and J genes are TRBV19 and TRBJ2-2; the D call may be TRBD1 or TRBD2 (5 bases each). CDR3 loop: CASSPRRGRTGELFF. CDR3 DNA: TGTGCCAGTAGTCCACGTCGGGGACGGACCGGGGAGCTGTTTTTT.